One sample yielded the 16 T cell receptor beta chains listed below, sequenced in a study of OX40 agonist ivuxolimab in advanced cancers. TCRdb's table, derived via immunoSEQ multiplex PCR, lists solely in-frame clones and lacks some. The table has around 140,000 clones, around 93% seen once. The material sequenced was CD4+ or CD8+ T cells sorted from blood, taken in a trial of the OX40 agonist ivuxolimab. These receptors were obtained from an adult with an advanced solid tumor such as melanoma, head and neck, liver or kidney cancer.

J is TRBJ1-1 and V is TRBV27; D is possibly TRBD1 (6 bases). Trimming removed 5 bases at V and 2 bases at J, with 9 bases between. The CDR3 spans 13 residues. CDR1 is MNHEY, CDR2 SMNVEV, per germline (reference sequence). The CDR3 DNA reads TGTGCCAGCAGTACACAGGGTAACACTGAAGCTTTCTTT. Encoded protein: CASSTQGNTEAFF.

CDR3 sequence (DNA): TGTGCCAGTAGAGGTAACCAATATGGCTACACCTTC. This codes for CASRGNQYGYTF. The chain has TRBV19 and TRBJ1-2; D is undetermined. Germline-derived CDR1 and CDR2 are LNHDA and SQIVND (reference sequence). Trimming left V 6 bases short and J 5 bases short, with 10 bases between. The length of the CDR3 is 12 residues.

Of note for this clone: Other DNA sequences from this sample encode an identical CDR3 as well. This chain uses TRBV18 with TRBJ1-5; D gene unclear. The V end lost 0 bases, the J end lost 2 bases, and 8 bases lay between the germline ends. The CDR3 contains 15 residues. Germline V gives CDR1 KGHSH, CDR2 LQKENI. The CDR3 DNA sequence: TGTGCCAGCTCACCACCCGGAGGAGGCAATCAGCCCCAGCATTTT. Its translation: CASSPPGGGNQPQHF.

The rearrangement uses TRBV5-4 and TRBJ1-1; tentatively, D is TRBD1 (6 bases). Per the germline V gene, CDR1 is SGHNT and CDR2 is YYREEE (reference sequence). The CDR3 is 14 residues long. V shed 0 bases and J shed 3 bases, with 9 bases lying between them. DNA of the CDR3: TGTGCCAGCAGCTTGGAGGGGGGTGACACTGAAGCTTTCTTT. Encoded protein: CASSLEGGDTEAFF.

The chain links TRBV19 to TRBJ1-2, with 8 bases identical to TRBD1. CDR1 and CDR2 from the germline V gene are LNHDA and SQIVND (reference sequence). The CDR3 totals 16 residues. V lost 4 bases, J lost 6 bases, and 13 bases stayed unmatched. In nucleotides, the CDR3 is TGTGCCAGTAGTACCCTTCCCGGACAGGGACTAGATGGCTACACCTTC. It specifies CASSTLPGQGLDGYTF.

Only a few counts were recorded for this clone. The chain is built from TRBV29-1 and TRBJ1-1, with D perhaps TRBD1 (5 bases). The CDR3 spans 12 residues. V was pared by 4 bases and J by 5 bases, with 11 bases between. Germline lookup yields CDR1 SQVTM and CDR2 ANQGSEA. The CDR3 region has the DNA TGCAGCGTTGGGGGGTCTCGAACTGAAGCTTTCTTT. Translated: CSVGGSRTEAFF.

This chain connects TRBV18 to TRBJ2-7; tentatively, D is TRBD1 or TRBD2 (7 bases each). The CDR3 runs to 14 residues. V shed 6 bases and J shed 3 bases, with 15 bases lying between them. Germline lookup yields CDR1 KGHSH and CDR2 LQKENI. In DNA form, the CDR3 reads TGTGCCAGCTCCCCCACAGGGGACTACTACGAGCAGTACTTC. Translation gives CASSPTGDYYEQYF.

The rearrangement joins TRBV7-2 to TRBJ2-7, with no clear D. Germline V CDR1 and CDR2: SGHTA, FQGNSA. The CDR3 runs 14 residues. V was pared by 5 bases and J by 2 bases, with 13 bases between. The CDR3 protein is CASSPRGVAYEQYF. The CDR3 nucleotides read TGTGCCAGCAGCCCTCGAGGAGTCGCCTACGAGCAGTACTTC. The complete variable domain, with remaining parts taken from reference TRBV7-2 and TRBJ2-7, reads GAGVSQSPSNKVTEKGKDVELRCDPISGHTALYWYRQSLGQGLEFLIYFQGNSAPDKSGLPSDRFSAERTGGSVSTLTIQRTQQEDSAVYLCASSPRGVAYEQYFGPGTRLTVT.

The chain couples TRBV10-3 to TRBJ2-7; 7 nucleotides align to TRBD2. This CDR3 comprises 13 residues. CDR1 is ENHRY, CDR2 SYGVKD, per germline. Unmatched junction bases numbered 10, after V lost 10 bases and J lost 4 bases. Here the CDR3 reads CASQWGGAYEQYF. The CDR3, as DNA: TGTGCCAGCCAGTGGGGGGGTGCGTACGAGCAGTACTTC.

The rearrangement joins TRBV21-1 to TRBJ2-1. TRBV21-1 is a listed pseudogene. This CDR3 is 16 amino acids long. The DNA of the CDR3 is TGTGCCAGCATTCTAAAAGGTGGGTCCTACTACAATGAGCAGTTCTTC. Protein: CASILKGGSYYNEQFF.

This clone has just one count. The chain recombines TRBV5-1 with TRBJ2-7; 7 bases fit TRBD1. Trimming at V came to 4 bases and at J to 3 bases, leaving 7 bases not matched to a gene. CDR1 and CDR2 (germline): SGHRS, YFSETQ. The CDR3 contains 14 residues. The CDR3 DNA reads TGCGCCAGCAGCACCGGGACAGCCTACTACGAGCAGTACTTC. Its translation: CASSTGTAYYEQYF.

This chain joins TRBV11-3 and TRBJ2-7; D is undetermined. There are 15 residues in the CDR3. Looked up from germline, CDR1 is SGHNT and CDR2 is YENEEA. V gave up 1 base and J gave up 2 bases, with 12 bases separating them. CDR3: CASSLGRSGTYEQYF. The CDR3 nucleotides are TGTGCCAGCAGCTTAGGCCGGAGTGGGACCTACGAGCAGTACTTC.

The genes are TRBV6-6 and TRBJ1-1; perhaps TRBD1 as D (6 bases). The CDR3 has 13 amino acids. V shed 6 bases and J shed 1 base, with 9 bases lying between them. The germline CDR1 and CDR2 sequences are MNHNY and SVGAGI (reference sequence). The CDR3 is CASRPTGNTEAFF. The DNA of the CDR3 is TGTGCCAGCAGACCGACAGGGAACACTGAAGCTTTCTTT.

This clone was detected only a few times. J is TRBJ1-5 and V is TRBV10-1; possible D gene TRBD1, 6 bases. The CDR3 sequence is 14 residues long. Per the germline V gene, CDR1 is WNHNN and CDR2 is SYGVQD (reference sequence). The germline V and J ends were trimmed by 0 bases and 8 bases, with 11 bases remaining between them. The CDR3 nucleotides read TGCGCCAGCAGTGAGTCGGGGGCGTCGGAGCCCCAGCATTTT. This translates into CASSESGASEPQHF.

V gene TRBV4-1 combines with J gene TRBJ2-7, with D perhaps assigned TRBD1 or TRBD2 (6 bases each). CDR1 and CDR2 from the germline V gene are MGHRA and YSYEKL. CDR3 length: 16 residues. Between the trimmed V and J ends, which lost 1 base and 0 bases, there was a span of 13 bases. Written as DNA, the CDR3 is TGCGCCAGCAGCCAAGGGAGGGGGAAGTTCTCCTACGAGCAGTACTTC. Residues: CASSQGRGKFSYEQYF.

The chain combines TRBV6-1 with TRBJ1-6; D not resolved. The germline V gene encodes CDR1 MNHNS and CDR2 SASEGT. The CDR3 loop spans 13 amino acids. V lost 4 bases and J 4 bases, leaving 5 bases between the germline ends. CDR3 amino acids: CASSAGYNSPLHF. In DNA, the CDR3 is TGTGCCAGCAGTGCTGGGTATAATTCACCCCTCCACTTT.